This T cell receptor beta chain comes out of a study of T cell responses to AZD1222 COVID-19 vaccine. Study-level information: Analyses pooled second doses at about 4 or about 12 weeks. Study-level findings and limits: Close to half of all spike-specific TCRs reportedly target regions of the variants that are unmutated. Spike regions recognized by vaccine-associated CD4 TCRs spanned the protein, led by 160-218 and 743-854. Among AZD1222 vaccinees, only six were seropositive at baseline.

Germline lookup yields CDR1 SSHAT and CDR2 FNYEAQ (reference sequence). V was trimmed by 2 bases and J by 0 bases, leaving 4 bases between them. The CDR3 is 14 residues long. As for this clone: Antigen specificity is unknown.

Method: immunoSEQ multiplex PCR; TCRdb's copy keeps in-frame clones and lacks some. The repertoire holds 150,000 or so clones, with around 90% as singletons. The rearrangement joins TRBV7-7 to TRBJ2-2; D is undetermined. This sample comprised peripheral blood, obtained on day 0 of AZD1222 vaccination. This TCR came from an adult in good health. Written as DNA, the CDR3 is TGTGCCAGCAGCTTATTGTCGAACACCGGGGAGCTGTTTTTT. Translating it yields CASSLLSNTGELFF.